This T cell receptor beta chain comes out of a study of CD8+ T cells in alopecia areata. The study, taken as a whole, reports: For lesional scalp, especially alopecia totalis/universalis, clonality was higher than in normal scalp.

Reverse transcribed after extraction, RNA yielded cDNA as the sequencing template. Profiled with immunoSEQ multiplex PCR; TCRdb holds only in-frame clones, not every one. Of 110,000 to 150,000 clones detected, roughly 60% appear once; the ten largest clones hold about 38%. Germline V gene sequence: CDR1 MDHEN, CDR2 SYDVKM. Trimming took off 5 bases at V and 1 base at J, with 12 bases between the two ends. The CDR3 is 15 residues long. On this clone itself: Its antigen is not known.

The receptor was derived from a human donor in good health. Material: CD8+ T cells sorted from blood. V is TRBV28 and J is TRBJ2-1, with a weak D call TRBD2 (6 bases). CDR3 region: CASSLASPSYNEQFF. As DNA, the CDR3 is TGTGCCAGCAGTCTAGCGTCACCATCCTACAATGAGCAGTTCTTC.